This T cell receptor beta chain is drawn from a study of T cell changes during pregnancy in multiple sclerosis. The CDR3 is made up of 14 amino acids. CDR1 and CDR2 from the germline V gene are LNHDA and SQIVND (reference sequence). Trimming cost V 3 bases and J 0 bases; bases outside gene matches: 1. Only in-frame clones appear in the TCRdb table, and some are missing; sequencing was by immunoSEQ multiplex PCR. The repertoire holds more than 65,000 clones, 85% to 95% seen once, with under 1.3% in the top ten. This clone has a handful of counts. The TCR sequence derives from a female donor with multiple sclerosis, enrolled in a pregnancy study. Sequenced here: peripheral blood, sampled in the first trimester of pregnancy. The gene calls are TRBV19 and TRBJ2-7; 8 bases align to TRBD2. CDR3 protein: CASSIGGVSYEQYF. CDR3 DNA sequence: TGTGCCAGTAGTATCGGGGGGGTCTCCTACGAGCAGTACTTC. Drawing the rest from reference TRBV19 and TRBJ2-7, the complete variable domain is DGGITQSPKYLFRKEGQNVTLSCEQNLNHDAMYWYRQDPGQGLRLIYYSQIVNDFQKGDIAEGYSVSREKKESFPLTVTSAQKNPTAFYLCASSIGGVSYEQYFGPGTRLTVT.